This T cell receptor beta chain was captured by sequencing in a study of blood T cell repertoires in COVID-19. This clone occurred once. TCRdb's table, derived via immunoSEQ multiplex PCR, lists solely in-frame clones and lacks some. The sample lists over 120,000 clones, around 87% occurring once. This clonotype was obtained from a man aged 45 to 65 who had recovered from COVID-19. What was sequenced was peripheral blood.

The CDR3 is CASSSSTGAEQYF. The CDR3 nucleotides read TGTGCCAGCAGCTCAAGTACAGGTGCCGAGCAGTACTTC. V is TRBV7-9 and J is TRBJ2-7; possible D gene TRBD1, 5 bases. Germline V gives CDR1 SEHNR, CDR2 FQNEAQ (reference sequence). V dropped 4 bases and J dropped 6 bases, with 13 bases sitting between them. This CDR3 is built from 13 residues.